The sequence of this TCR beta chain was determined in a study of cytomegalovirus exposure and HLA in healthy donors. This table comes from immunoSEQ multiplex PCR, and its TCRdb copy is limited to in-frame clones, with some not included. This table has about 110,000 clones, nearly 97% appearing once. Donors came from a validation cohort of over 100 subjects, distinct from the first 666-subject cohort. The CDR3 covers 13 residues. CDR1 and CDR2 from the germline V gene are MDHEN and SYDVKM. V was cut by 7 bases and J by 0 bases, with 8 bases left in between. The source material was PBMCs. This clonotype was sampled from a woman under 30 in good health and CMV-seronegative. The chain couples TRBV28 to TRBJ2-3; tentatively, D is TRBD2 (5 bases). The CDR3, as DNA: TGTGCCAGCACGAGCGGAAGCACAGATACGCAGTATTTT. Translating gives CASTSGSTDTQYF.